Shown below are 6 T cell receptor beta chains from a single sample sequenced in a study of blood T cell repertoires in COVID-19. Profiling relied on immunoSEQ multiplex PCR, and the TCRdb table lists in-frame clones only, not all of them. The table includes some 220,000 clones, 70% to 90% detected once. The source material was PBMCs or T cells enriched from blood (not recorded which). All receptors come from a woman aged 45-59 years in a cohort exposed to, infected with or recovered from COVID-19 (not recorded which).

The V call is TRBV5-5, the J call TRBJ2-7; D unresolved. V was pared by 2 bases and J by 2 bases, with 5 bases between. CDR1 and CDR2 from the germline V gene are SGHKS and YYEKEE (reference sequence). The CDR3 consists of 12 residues. CDR3 protein: CASSLGAYEQYF. The DNA of the CDR3 is TGTGCCAGCAGCTTAGGAGCCTACGAGCAGTACTTC.

In DNA form, the CDR3 reads TGTGCCAGTAGTCTTCCGGGACAGGGAACCTACGAGCAGTACTTC. Translating gives CASSLPGQGTYEQYF. The chain recombines TRBV19 with TRBJ2-7; 9 bases are a match to TRBD1. There are 15 residues in the CDR3. Germline V gene sequence: CDR1 LNHDA, CDR2 SQIVND (reference sequence). J was trimmed by 2 bases and V by 5 bases; bases with no gene match: 7.

V usage is TRBV7-2 and J usage is TRBJ1-1, with 11 bases identical to TRBD1. In germline, CDR1 is SGHTA, CDR2 FQGNSA. The junction had 18 bases not matched to a gene; V was cut back by 5 bases and J by 4 bases. The CDR3 runs to 19 residues. CDR3 DNA sequence: TGTGCCAGCAGCCCATCGGGTATAGGACAGGGGGCAGGTGCCACTGAAGCTTTCTTT. Its protein is CASSPSGIGQGAGATEAFF.

The V and J genes are TRBV27 and TRBJ1-2; TRBD1 agrees at 9 bases. This CDR3 region has 15 residues. Looked up from germline, CDR1 is MNHEY and CDR2 is SMNVEV (reference sequence). The V segment lost 3 bases and the J segment 5 bases; nucleotides outside the gene matches: 7. CDR3 sequence (DNA): TGTGCCAGCAGTTTCGTCGGGACAGGGTTATATGGCTACACCTTC. Its protein product is CASSFVGTGLYGYTF.

The V gene is TRBV6-5, the J gene TRBJ2-7, with D possibly matching TRBD1 (6 bases). Germline loops: CDR1 MNHEY, CDR2 SVGAGI. This CDR3 comprises 14 residues. V was clipped by 6 bases and J by 6 bases, with 18 bases between them. The CDR3 sequence: CASRVTRTGREQYF. CDR3 bases: TGTGCCAGCAGAGTTACTCGTACAGGGCGCGAGCAGTACTTC.

This sequence joins TRBV18 and TRBJ1-6, with TRBD1 matching 8 bases. The CDR3 sequence is 16 residues long. CDR1 and CDR2 from the germline V gene are KGHSH and LQKENI. V shed 6 bases, J shed 6 bases, and the junction held 10 bases outside the gene matches. In nucleotides, the CDR3 is TGTGCCAGCTCGGGAGGAAGGACAGGGTTTAATTCACCCCTCCACTTT. Translation: CASSGGRTGFNSPLHF.